These T cell receptor beta chains were read from a single sample in a study of cytomegalovirus exposure and HLA in healthy donors. Libraries were prepared by immunoSEQ multiplex PCR; TCRdb keeps only in-frame clonotypes and omits some of them. This sample has roughly 40,000 clones, with roughly 80% found just once. Sequenced: PBMCs. These receptors all come from a middle-aged man in good health and CMV-seronegative. Each CDR3 is given with its conserved first and last residue. The D gene is left open where the match is weak. The size field is filled for only some rows; it gives once, few, many or a size class.

size	D	V	J	DNA	CDR3
-	-	TRBV7-2	TRBJ2-2	TGTGCCAGCAGCCCCCTACTAAACACCGGGGAGCTGTTTTTT	CASSPLLNTGELFF
-	TRBD2	TRBV5-1	TRBJ2-2	TGCGCCAGCAGCTTGGGACTAGCCGACACCGGGGAGCTGTTTTTT	CASSLGLADTGELFF
-	TRBD2	TRBV28	TRBJ2-7	TGTGCCTCCAAAGCGGGGGAAATCTACGAGCAGTACTTC	CASKAGEIYEQYF
-	TRBD1	TRBV27	TRBJ1-6	TGTGCCAGCAGTTTGTCGGGACAGGGAAATTCACCCCTCCACTTT	CASSLSGQGNSPLHF
-	TRBD2	TRBV5-6	TRBJ2-7	TGTGCCAGCAGGGGCGGGGGAACGAGGGGGCAGTACTTC	CASRGGGTRGQYF
-	TRBD1	TRBV2	TRBJ1-2	TGTGCCAGCAGTCGACAGGGACCGTATGGCTACACCTTC	CASSRQGPYGYTF
-	-	TRBV25-1	TRBJ1-1	TGTGCCAGCAGTGAATCGGGAGAGAACACTGAAGCTTTCTTT	CASSESGENTEAFF
-	TRBD2	TRBV5-1	TRBJ2-1	TGCGCCAGCAGCATGGGGACTAGCGGGGGGGATGAGCAGTTCTTC	CASSMGTSGGDEQFF
-	-	TRBV28	TRBJ2-7	TGTGCCAGCAGCCTCTACTACGAGCAGTACTTC	CASSLYYEQYF
-	-	TRBV28	TRBJ1-1	TGTGCCAGCAGTGACCCTAGGCGCCGCACTGAAGCTTTCTTT	CASSDPRRRTEAFF
-	-	TRBV14	TRBJ1-1	TGTGCCAGCAGCTTCTACAGAGAGGGCACTGAAGCTTTCTTT	CASSFYREGTEAFF
-	-	TRBV7-8	TRBJ1-1	TGTGCCAGCAGCAGCACGGGGGGCGGCGACGATCAAACTGAAGCTTTCTTT	CASSSTGGGDDQTEAFF
-	TRBD1	TRBV5-1	TRBJ2-1	TGCGCCAGCAGCTTGGTAGCAGGGGGCGATGAGCAGTTCTTC	CASSLVAGGDEQFF
-	-	TRBV5-4	TRBJ1-1	TGTGCCAGCAGCCAGACAGGATCCACTGAAGCTTTCTTT	CASSQTGSTEAFF
-	TRBD2	TRBV7-9	TRBJ2-1	TGTGCCAGCGGGACTAGCGGCATTGAGCAGTTCTTC	CASGTSGIEQFF
-	-	TRBV5-8	TRBJ2-3	TGTGCCAGCAGCCGTGGGGCCTCGAGGACAGATACGCAGTATTTT	CASSRGASRTDTQYF
once	-	TRBV5-4	TRBJ1-1	TGTGCCAGCAGCTTGACTCGGGGTCTTGAAGCTTTCTTT	CASSLTRGLEAFF
-	-	TRBV19	TRBJ1-1	TGTGCCAGTAGCATAACGAGGAACACTGAAGCTTTCTTT	CASSITRNTEAFF
few	TRBD2	TRBV2	TRBJ2-2	TGTGCCAGCAGTGGCGGGGGTATCGGGGAGCTGTTTTTT	CASSGGGIGELFF
-	TRBD2	TRBV10-2	TRBJ2-2	TGCGCCAGCAGTGAGTCGGGACTAGCGGGCACCGGGGAGCTGTTTTTT	CASSESGLAGTGELFF
-	-	TRBV20-1	TRBJ2-1	TGCAGTGCTCGCGAGCCCAATGAGCAGTTCTTC	CSAREPNEQFF
-	TRBD1	TRBV4-3	TRBJ2-1	TGCGCCAGCAGCCCCGGGACAGGGGTTATCTATGAGCAGTTCTTC	CASSPGTGVIYEQFF
once	TRBD1	TRBV6-1	TRBJ2-3	TGTGCCAGCAGAAGACCGGGACAGGGTACGGATACGCAGTATTTT	CASRRPGQGTDTQYF
-	-	TRBV6-5	TRBJ1-5	TGTGCCAGCAGTGAGGAAAGCAGGCCCCAGCATTTT	CASSEESRPQHF
-	TRBD2	TRBV27	TRBJ2-1	TGTGCCAGCAGTTTTCGGGAGGGTAACTTCGGGCAGTTCTTC	CASSFREGNFGQFF
-	-	TRBV19	TRBJ1-2	TGTGCCAGTAGTATGCCGGTGGGCGAGTATGGCTACACCTTC	CASSMPVGEYGYTF
-	-	TRBV19	TRBJ2-3	TGTGCCAGTAGTTCCTCGGACTACACAGATACGCAGTATTTT	CASSSSDYTDTQYF
few	-	TRBV7-9	TRBJ1-6	TGTGCCAGCAGCTTTACGGGGGAGGGTTCACCCCTCCACTTT	CASSFTGEGSPLHF
-	TRBD2	TRBV4-3	TRBJ2-1	TGCGCCAGCAGCCAAGATTGGGGGGGGACCTATTACAATGAGCAGTTCTTC	CASSQDWGGTYYNEQFF
-	TRBD2	TRBV11-2	TRBJ2-2	TGTGCCAGCAGCTTATTAGGTAGCGGGAGGGCCACCGGGGAGCTGTTTTTT	CASSLLGSGRATGELFF
-	TRBD1	TRBV7-2	TRBJ1-6	TGTGCCAGCAGCTTAGGGACAGGGAACAATTCACCCCTCCACTTT	CASSLGTGNNSPLHF
-	-	TRBV7-9	TRBJ1-2	TGTGCCAGCAGTTCTTATCAGGGTTTTGAGGATGGCTACACCTTC	CASSSYQGFEDGYTF
-	TRBD1	TRBV7-6	TRBJ2-5	TGTGCCAGCAGCCCCGGAGACAGGGCGTCTAACCAGTACTTC	CASSPGDRASNQYF
-	-	TRBV27	TRBJ2-7	TGTGCCAGCAGTTTAAGCTCGAGCTCCTACGAGCAGTACTTC	CASSLSSSSYEQYF
-	TRBD1	TRBV7-6	TRBJ2-3	TGTGCCAGCAGCGACCTCAACACCGGGACAGGTCATGGTACGCAGTATTTT	CASSDLNTGTGHGTQYF
-	TRBD1	TRBV6-5	TRBJ1-1	TGTGCCAGCAGTTACCGAGACAGGGTTACTGAAGCTTTCTTT	CASSYRDRVTEAFF
-	TRBD1	TRBV6-6	TRBJ1-2	TGTGCCAGCAGTTTAGGGACAGGGGGACATGGCTACACCTTC	CASSLGTGGHGYTF
-	TRBD1	TRBV7-8	TRBJ1-5	TGTGCCAGCAGTAAAGAGACAGGGGGGCATCAGCCCCAGCATTTT	CASSKETGGHQPQHF
few	-	TRBV27	TRBJ2-1	TGTGCCAGCGGAATGACAGATCTTTTCGATGAGCAGTTCTTC	CASGMTDLFDEQFF
-	-	TRBV27	TRBJ1-1	TGTGCCAGCAGTGACCATCAGGTGAACACTGAAGCTTTCTTT	CASSDHQVNTEAFF
-	-	TRBV10-3	TRBJ2-7	TGTGCCAACAGACAGGAAACCTACGAGCAGTACTTC	CANRQETYEQYF
-	TRBD2	TRBV6-5	TRBJ2-7	TGTGCCAGCAGCCCTAGCGGGAAGGGTTACGAGCAGTACTTC	CASSPSGKGYEQYF